Shown below are 10 T cell receptor beta chains from a single sample sequenced in a study of T cells in Graves' hyperthyroidism and ophthalmopathy. RNA transcripts served as the template for amplifying TCR beta CDR3 regions. First-round RT-PCR targeting the TCR CDR3 was performed with the HTBI primer set. MiXCR was run by TCRdb on the multiplex PCR reads, yielding one entry per CDR3 protein. This table holds hundreds of thousands of distinct CDR3 sequences, around 13% found once. Sequenced sample: blood. The receptor set was obtained from a woman between 50 and 59 years old with Graves' ophthalmopathy.

This clonotype was observed at least ten times. The chain joins TRBV7-9 to TRBJ2-7; D gene ambiguous. From germline, CDR1 is SEHNR and CDR2 FQNEAQ (reference sequence). Trimming pared 2 bases from V and 0 bases from J, leaving 11 bases between. The CDR3 has 15 amino acids. CDR3: CASSLSATSSYEQYF. The CDR3 coding sequence is TGTGCCAGCAGCTTATCTGCTACGTCCTCCTACGAGCAGTACTTC.

This clonotype appeared many times. The chain is built from TRBV6-2 or TRBV6-3 and TRBJ1-5; unclear D gene. Germline CDR1 is MNHEY and CDR2 is SVGEGT. The CDR3 length is 12 residues. Trimming took 8 bases from V and 3 from J, leaving 8 bases between them. The CDR3 DNA sequence: TGTGCCAGCCGTTTGCCCAATCAGCCCCAGCATTTT. This encodes CASRLPNQPQHF.

This clonotype was seen repeatedly, ten times or more. The chain couples TRBV6-2 or TRBV6-3 to TRBJ1-1; D gene uncertain. The CDR3 runs 11 residues. Germline loops: CDR1 MNHEY, CDR2 SVGEGT. The germline V and J ends were trimmed by 10 bases and 2 bases, with 8 bases remaining between them. CDR3 nucleotide sequence: TGTGCCACCGCGCAAAACACTGAAGCTTTCTTT. Translating gives CATAQNTEAFF.

Worth noting for this clonotype: Lacking the conserved final phenylalanine or tryptophan, this CDR3 likely reflects a read error. V usage is TRBV20-1 and J usage is TRBJ1-2; no clear D. Trimming stripped 2 bases from V and 1 base from J, with 8 bases between. Germline lookup yields CDR1 DFQATT and CDR2 SNEGSKA (reference sequence). The CDR3 consists of 13 residues. This chain's CDR3 is CSARYESNYGYTL. The CDR3 nucleotides are TGCAGTGCTAGATATGAGAGTAACTATGGCTACACCCTC.

This clonotype was picked up many times. The chain employs TRBV2 and TRBJ2-7; tentatively, D is TRBD1 (6 bases). V lost 0 bases, J lost 7 bases, and 13 bases lay in between. Germline loops: CDR1 SNHLY, CDR2 FYNNEI. The length of the CDR3 is 14 residues. The CDR3 reads CASSEAHRAGEQYF. The DNA for the CDR3 is TGTGCCAGCAGTGAAGCGCACAGGGCAGGAGAGCAGTACTTC.

This clonotype showed up just a few times. The chain couples TRBV20-1 to TRBJ1-1, with 7 positions matching TRBD1. Losses at the gene ends were 4 bases for V and 7 bases for J; bases not matched to a gene: 15. The V gene's germline CDR1 is DFQATT and CDR2 SNEGSKA (reference sequence). The CDR3 covers 15 residues. This CDR3 is CSATRAEGGDGEAFF. Written as DNA, the CDR3 is TGCAGTGCTACTAGAGCCGAAGGGGGCGACGGTGAAGCTTTCTTT.

This clonotype was seen ten or more times. The CDR3 bases are TGTGCCAGCTGGGGGGGCGGGAACCTCAACACTGAAGCTTTCTTT. This sequence encodes CASWGGGNLNTEAFF. The V and J genes are TRBV19 and TRBJ1-1, with a possible D match to TRBD1 (6 bases). V shed 9 bases and J shed 2 bases, with 19 bases lying between them. The CDR3 totals 15 residues. Per the germline V gene, CDR1 is LNHDA and CDR2 is SQIVND (reference sequence). Combining the CDR3 with reference TRBV19 and TRBJ1-1 gives the whole variable domain DGGITQSPKYLFRKEGQNVTLSCEQNLNHDAMYWYRQDPGQGLRLIYYSQIVNDFQKGDIAEGYSVSREKKESFPLTVTSAQKNPTAFYLCASWGGGNLNTEAFFGQGTRLTVV.

This clonotype showed up many times. The chain uses TRBV6-1 and TRBJ2-1, with TRBD2 identical over 7 bases. Germline CDR1 and CDR2: MNHNS and SASEGT. The CDR3 runs 16 residues. The ends lost 5 bases at V and 8 bases at J; junction bases unmatched: 15. In DNA form, the CDR3 reads TGTGCCAGCAGTTTAATCGGGAGGTCGAGGTGGGATGAGCAGTTCTTC. Translation gives CASSLIGRSRWDEQFF.

In its sample, this clonotype was seen many times. The gene calls are TRBV7-2 and TRBJ1-2, with 8 bases matching TRBD1. With V trimmed by 2 bases and J by 4 bases, 9 bases remained unmatched. The CDR3 has 16 residues. Germline CDR1 reads SGHTA; CDR2 reads FQGNSA. The CDR3 spells CASSLSTGGGGYGYTF. The DNA of the CDR3 is TGTGCCAGCAGCTTATCAACAGGGGGGGGGGGCTATGGCTACACCTTC. The full variable domain, with the rest looked up from reference TRBV7-2 and TRBJ1-2, is GAGVSQSPSNKVTEKGKDVELRCDPISGHTALYWYRQSLGQGLEFLIYFQGNSAPDKSGLPSDRFSAERTGGSVSTLTIQRTQQEDSAVYLCASSLSTGGGGYGYTFGSGTRLTVV.

This clonotype was counted at least ten times. V is TRBV7-9 and J is TRBJ1-1; D remains ambiguous. This CDR3 is built from 14 residues. Looked up from germline, CDR1 is SEHNR and CDR2 is FQNEAQ (reference sequence). Trimming stripped 4 bases from V and 0 bases from J, with 9 bases between. CDR3 DNA: TGTGCCAGCAGCTCACAGACTATGAACACTGAAGCTTTCTTT. Its translation: CASSSQTMNTEAFF.